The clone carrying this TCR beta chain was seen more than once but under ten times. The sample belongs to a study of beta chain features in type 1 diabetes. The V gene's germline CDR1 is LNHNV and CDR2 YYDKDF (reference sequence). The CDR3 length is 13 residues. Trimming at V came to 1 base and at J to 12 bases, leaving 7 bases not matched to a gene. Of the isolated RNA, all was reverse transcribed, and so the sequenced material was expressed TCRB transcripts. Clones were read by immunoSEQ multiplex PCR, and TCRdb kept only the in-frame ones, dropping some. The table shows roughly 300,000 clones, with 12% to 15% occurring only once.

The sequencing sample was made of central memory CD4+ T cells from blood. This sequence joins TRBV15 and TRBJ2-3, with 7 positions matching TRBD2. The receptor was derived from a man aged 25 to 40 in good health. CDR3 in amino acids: CATSRGGRANQYF. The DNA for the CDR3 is TGTGCCACCAGCAGAGGAGGGAGGGCCAATCAGTATTTT.